The 11 T cell receptor beta chains below were found in one sample sequenced in a study of cytomegalovirus exposure and HLA in healthy donors (dated by TCRdb to 2017 to 2019). Receptor libraries were prepared by the immunoSEQ multiplex PCR assay. A mixture of 60 forward primers for TCR Vbeta segments and 13 reverse primers for TCR Jbeta segments was used in the multiplex PCR. The table was pulled from immuneACCESS by TCRdb, which kept in-frame rearrangements only. Such tables lose some clones; where checked, under half of the loss comes from unresolved V genes, and the rest has no known cause. The sample has about 120,000 clones on record, 82% of them singletons. The biggest ten clones account for 2.5% of the sample. The source material was PBMCs. These TCRs come from a woman aged 18 to 35 in good health and CMV-seronegative.

V is TRBV10-1 and J is TRBJ2-1; 7 nucleotides match TRBD1. The germline CDR1 and CDR2 sequences are WNHNN and SYGVQD (reference sequence). V lost 8 bases, J lost 4 bases, and 5 bases stayed unmatched. CDR3 length equals 13 residues. The DNA of the CDR3 is TGCGCCAGCGGCCGGGACAGATACAATGAGCAGTTCTTC. Its protein is CASGRDRYNEQFF.

There are a few counts of this clone. The chain uses TRBV6-1 and TRBJ1-1, with D possibly TRBD1 on 5 matching bases. This CDR3 contains 15 residues. Trimming stripped 4 bases from V and 0 bases from J, with 12 bases between. CDR1 and CDR2 from the germline V gene are MNHNS and SASEGT. CDR3 DNA sequence: TGTGCCAGCAGTGGGGGGGAGATCATGAACACTGAAGCTTTCTTT. Its translation is CASSGGEIMNTEAFF.

This chain uses TRBV2 with TRBJ1-6; D may be TRBD1 (6 bases). Germline V CDR1 and CDR2: SNHLY, FYNNEI. V lost 5 bases and J 1 base, leaving 15 bases between the germline ends. The CDR3 is 17 amino acids. CDR3 sequence reads: CASSRDTPRSYNSPLHF. The CDR3 DNA sequence: TGTGCCAGCAGTCGGGACACCCCCAGGTCCTATAATTCACCCCTCCACTTT.

This chain joins TRBV18 and TRBJ2-7, with D maybe TRBD1 (5 bases). CDR1 is KGHSH and CDR2 is LQKENI in the germline V gene. The CDR3 has 14 residues. V was trimmed by 1 base and J by 5 bases, leaving 12 bases between them. CDR3 loop: CASSPLREGNEQYF. CDR3 nucleotides: TGTGCCAGCTCACCACTCAGGGAAGGAAACGAGCAGTACTTC.

This chain connects TRBV11-3 to TRBJ2-1; 9 bases are a match to TRBD1. V trimming: 5 bases; J trimming: 6 bases; junction bases outside the gene matches: 11. The CDR3 is 16 residues long. From germline, CDR1 is SGHNT and CDR2 YENEEA. The CDR3 is CASSLRGQGKSNEQFF. In nucleotides, the CDR3 is TGTGCCAGCAGCCTACGGGGACAGGGAAAGTCCAATGAGCAGTTCTTC.

CDR3 DNA: TGTGCCACCGGACGGGACAGGGGGACCTACGAGCAGTACTTC. It is translated as CATGRDRGTYEQYF. The genes are TRBV15 and TRBJ2-7; 11 positions agree with TRBD1. The CDR3 totals 14 residues. Per germline, CDR1 LNHNV and CDR2 YYDKDF (reference sequence). Trimming took 8 bases from V and 2 from J; bases not matched to a gene: 5.

The chain uses TRBV5-1 and TRBJ1-4; possible D gene TRBD1, 5 bases. The CDR3 consists of 13 residues. Germline CDR1 SGHRS, CDR2 YFSETQ. The germline V and J ends were trimmed by 1 base and 8 bases, with 9 bases remaining between them. This CDR3 reads CASSLQGGEKLFF. The CDR3 DNA sequence: TGCGCCAGCAGCTTGCAGGGTGGGGAAAAACTGTTTTTT. The whole variable domain, filled in from reference TRBV5-1 and TRBJ1-4, reads KAGVTQTPRYLIKTRGQQVTLSCSPISGHRSVSWYQQTPGQGLQFLFEYFSETQRNKGNFPGRFSGRQFSNSRSEMNVSTLELGDSALYLCASSLQGGEKLFFGSGTQLSVL.

On this clone itself: This specimen includes other DNA sequences encoding the same CDR3. The chain joins TRBV5-1 to TRBJ1-4, with TRBD1 identical over 8 bases. The CDR3 length is 14 residues. The germline gives CDR1 SGHRS, CDR2 YFSETQ. The trim removed 3 bases at V and 8 bases at J, leaving 6 bases unmatched. The CDR3 loop reads CASSSGTGGEKLFF. The CDR3 DNA reads as TGCGCCAGCAGCTCCGGGACAGGAGGGGAAAAACTGTTTTTT.

This sequence joins TRBV18 and TRBJ1-5; 10 nucleotides match TRBD1. V lost 3 bases and J lost 1; bases outside the gene matches: 9. The CDR3 contains 18 residues. Germline values: CDR1 KGHSH, CDR2 LQKENI. CDR3 in amino acids: CASSPTGGQGTSNQPQHF. DNA of the CDR3: TGTGCCAGCTCACCGACGGGGGGACAGGGGACGAGCAATCAGCCCCAGCATTTT.

The J gene is TRBJ1-4, the V gene TRBV5-6; 7 nucleotides line up with TRBD1. The length of the CDR3 is 16 residues. V trimming: 7 bases; J trimming: 6 bases; junction bases outside the gene matches: 15. The germline V gene encodes CDR1 SGHDT and CDR2 YYEEEE. The CDR3 bases are TGTGCCAGCGGATTACGAACCGGGACAGCGTATGAAAAACTGTTTTTT. Translated: CASGLRTGTAYEKLFF.

This chain uses TRBV7-8 with TRBJ2-7; 12 bases map to TRBD1. The V segment lost 5 bases and the J segment 0 bases; nucleotides outside the gene matches: 2. CDR1 and CDR2 from the germline V gene are SGHVS and FQNEAQ. There are 15 residues in the CDR3. CDR3 nucleotides: TGTGCCAGCAGCACGGGACAGGGGGCCTCCTACGAGCAGTACTTC. Amino acid sequence: CASSTGQGASYEQYF. The whole variable domain, filled in from reference TRBV7-8 and TRBJ2-7, reads GAGVSQSPRYKVAKRGQDVALRCDPISGHVSLFWYQQALGQGPEFLTYFQNEAQLDKSGLPSDRFFAERPEGSVSTLKIQRTQQEDSAVYLCASSTGQGASYEQYFGPGTRLTVT.